A single sample is the source of the 22 T cell receptor beta chains below, sequenced in a study of cytomegalovirus exposure and HLA in healthy donors. Repertoires were generated with immunoSEQ multiplex PCR, while TCRdb's copy carries only in-frame clones and drops some. The sample records some 130,000 clones, roughly 89% being singletons. The sample comprised PBMCs. The receptors here all came from a woman between 18 and 29 years old in good health and CMV-seronegative.

The chain combines TRBV7-2 with TRBJ2-7; weak D call: TRBD2 (6 bases). The CDR3 has 16 residues. The V end was cut by 1 base, the J end by 1 base, with 14 bases between. The germline V gene has CDR1 SGHTA and CDR2 FQGNSA. The CDR3 region is CASSLVGRGPSYEQYF. The CDR3 bases are TGTGCCAGCAGCTTAGTAGGGCGGGGACCATCCTACGAGCAGTACTTC.

This clone was detected once. The J gene is TRBJ1-2, the V gene TRBV7-2; D unclear. With 8 bases removed from V and 4 bases from J, the gap between germline ends came to 17 bases. CDR1 SGHTA and CDR2 FQGNSA come from the germline V gene. This CDR3 spans 14 amino acids. CDR3 sequence: CASPVSEWSYGYTF. In DNA, the CDR3 is TGTGCCAGCCCGGTCTCTGAGTGGAGCTATGGCTACACCTTC.

The chain's CDR3 is CAISESSRVLEQFF. CDR3 nucleotides: TGTGCCATCAGTGAGTCGTCCCGGGTTTTAGAGCAGTTCTTC. The chain uses TRBV10-3 and TRBJ2-1; D is ambiguous. Deletions cut 0 bases from V and 10 bases from J, with 13 bases between. The germline V gene encodes CDR1 ENHRY and CDR2 SYGVKD. The CDR3 runs to 14 residues.

The genes are TRBV7-9 and TRBJ1-2, with D possibly being TRBD1 (6 bases). V lost 2 bases to trimming and J lost 7 bases, with 14 bases between them. Germline V lookup: CDR1 SEHNR, CDR2 FQNEAQ (reference sequence). This CDR3 is 14 amino acids long. Written as DNA, the CDR3 is TGTGCCAGCAGCTTATTTGCAGGGGAGGGTGGCTACACCTTC. Translation: CASSLFAGEGGYTF.

CDR3: CASSGPWLAGGPPDTQYF. The CDR3 DNA follows: TGTGCCAGCAGCGGGCCTTGGTTAGCGGGGGGGCCCCCAGATACGCAGTATTTT. This chain joins TRBV7-9 and TRBJ2-3; 11 bases match TRBD2. Germline V lookup: CDR1 SEHNR, CDR2 FQNEAQ (reference sequence). The CDR3 runs to 18 residues. V shed 5 bases, J shed 4 bases, and the junction held 14 bases outside the gene matches.

This clone occurred many times. The V call is TRBV6-4, the J call TRBJ1-1, with D possibly matching TRBD1 (5 bases). Per germline, CDR1 MRHNA and CDR2 SNTAGT. V was pared by 0 bases and J by 4 bases, with 9 bases between. This CDR3 has 14 amino acids. CDR3 protein: CASSDSGEATEAFF. In nucleotides, the CDR3 is TGTGCCAGCAGTGACTCAGGGGAGGCCACTGAAGCTTTCTTT.

The chain has TRBV28 and TRBJ2-7, with 9 bases aligning to TRBD1. This CDR3 has 15 residues. Germline loops: CDR1 MDHEN, CDR2 SYDVKM. The J segment lost 2 bases and the V segment lost 5 bases, leaving 7 bases of the junction unmatched. CDR3 loop: CASSAPGQGTYEQYF. CDR3 nucleotide sequence: TGTGCCAGCAGTGCCCCCGGACAGGGGACCTACGAGCAGTACTTC.

The chain recombines TRBV2 with TRBJ2-3; 8 positions match TRBD2. The CDR3 is made up of 16 amino acids. V was clipped by 1 base and J by 2 bases; unmatched bases: 5. Germline loops: CDR1 SNHLY, CDR2 FYNNEI. The CDR3 here is CASSEEAGALTDTQYF. Written as DNA, the CDR3 is TGTGCCAGCAGTGAAGAAGCGGGGGCCCTCACAGATACGCAGTATTTT.

This clone has just a few counts. V is TRBV7-2 and J is TRBJ2-5; D not resolved. Germline loops: CDR1 SGHTA, CDR2 FQGNSA. The CDR3 runs to 12 residues. V was shortened by 4 bases and J by 0 bases, with 3 bases between the two germline ends. This CDR3 reads CASSSYQETQYF. The DNA of the CDR3 is TGTGCCAGCAGCTCGTACCAAGAGACCCAGTACTTC.

The CDR3 coding sequence is TGTGCCAGCAGCTTAAGCTTCGGTACACCCCTCCACTTT. Translating gives CASSLSFGTPLHF. The chain joins TRBV7-3 to TRBJ1-6; D uncertain. The V gene lost 1 base and the J gene lost 11 bases, with 9 bases spanning the gap. Germline assignment: CDR1 SGHTA and CDR2 FQGTGA. CDR3 size: 13 residues. Based on the CDR3 plus reference TRBV7-3 and TRBJ1-6, the full variable domain is GAGVSQTPSNKVTEKGKYVELRCDPISGHTALYWYRQSLGQGPEFLIYFQGTGAADDSGLPNDRFFAVRPEGSVSTLKIQRTERGDSAVYLCASSLSFGTPLHFGNGTRLTVT.

The chain combines TRBV5-1 with TRBJ2-7, with D unresolved. Trimming stripped 0 bases from V and 6 bases from J, with 7 bases between. Germline CDR1 and CDR2: SGHRS and YFSETQ. This CDR3 is 12 amino acids long. The CDR3, as DNA: TGCGCCAGCAGCTTGGATAGAACCGAGCAGTACTTC. This codes for CASSLDRTEQYF.

V is TRBV28 and J is TRBJ2-7; TRBD1 is a possible D gene (5 bases). CDR3 size: 15 residues. V gave up 1 base and J gave up 0 bases, with 10 bases separating them. Germline loops: CDR1 MDHEN, CDR2 SYDVKM. The CDR3 is CASSLLTGGSYEQYF. In DNA form, the CDR3 reads TGTGCCAGCAGTTTATTAACAGGCGGCTCCTACGAGCAGTACTTC. Supplemented by reference TRBV28 and TRBJ2-7, the full variable domain reads DVKVTQSSRYLVKRTGEKVFLECVQDMDHENMFWYRQDPGLGLRLIYFSYDVKMKEKGDIPEGYSVSREKKERFSLILESASTNQTSMYLCASSLLTGGSYEQYFGPGTRLTVT.

This clone was recorded only once. The chain combines TRBV4-1 with TRBJ1-3; 7 bases agree with TRBD1. CDR3 length: 18 amino acids. Germline V gives CDR1 MGHRA, CDR2 YSYEKL. J gave up 0 bases and V 4 bases, and 12 bases lay outside the gene matches. The CDR3, as DNA: TGCGCCAGCAGCCTACAAGATATACAGGGGAACTCTGGAAACACCATATATTTT. It specifies CASSLQDIQGNSGNTIYF.

V gene TRBV7-3 combines with J gene TRBJ2-1, with 7 bases that match TRBD2. This CDR3 is 15 amino acids long. With V trimmed by 7 bases and J by 0 bases, 6 bases remained unmatched. Germline CDR1 is SGHTA and CDR2 is FQGTGA. Here the CDR3 DNA reads TGTGCCAGCACCAGCGGGACCGGCTCCTACAATGAGCAGTTCTTC. Amino acids: CASTSGTGSYNEQFF.

CDR3 nucleotide sequence: TGTGCCATCAGTGAAATATCGAATTCACCCCTCCACTTT. Translating it yields CAISEISNSPLHF. The chain recombines TRBV10-3 with TRBJ1-6, with unresolved D. The V end lost 3 bases, the J end lost 7 bases, and 7 bases lay between the germline ends. The CDR3 loop spans 13 amino acids. The germline V gene has CDR1 ENHRY and CDR2 SYGVKD.

The genes are TRBV11-2 and TRBJ2-2; 12 nucleotides agree with TRBD2. Germline CDR1 and CDR2: SGHAT and FQNNGV. V lost 1 base, J lost 7 bases, and 4 bases stayed unmatched. The CDR3 has 16 amino acids. Here the CDR3 reads CASSLASGGADGELFF. The CDR3 coding sequence is TGTGCCAGCAGCTTAGCTAGCGGGGGGGCCGACGGGGAGCTGTTTTTT. The full variable domain, rest sourced from reference TRBV11-2 and TRBJ2-2, is EAGVAQSPRYKIIEKRQSVAFWCNPISGHATLYWYQQILGQGPKLLIQFQNNGVVDDSQLPKDRFSAERLKGVDSTLKIQPAKLEDSAVYLCASSLASGGADGELFFGEGSRLTVL.

The rearrangement links TRBV7-9 to TRBJ2-7; 10 nucleotides agree with TRBD1. V lost 5 bases to trimming and J lost 4 bases; unmatched junction nucleotides: 5. The germline gives CDR1 SEHNR, CDR2 FQNEAQ (reference sequence). This CDR3 has 14 amino acids. For the CDR3, the DNA is TGTGCCAGCAGCCTGGGACAGGGGTTTTACGAGCAGTACTTC. Amino acids: CASSLGQGFYEQYF.

V usage is TRBV27 and J usage is TRBJ1-5; D gene ambiguous. Germline CDR1 reads MNHEY; CDR2 reads SMNVEV (reference sequence). This CDR3 has 11 amino acids. Between the trimmed V and J ends, which lost 8 bases and 3 bases, there was a span of 5 bases. The CDR3 DNA reads as TGTGCCAGCGGCTTCAATCAGCCCCAGCATTTT. It translates to CASGFNQPQHF.

The rearrangement uses TRBV20-1 and TRBJ1-2; no definite D call. The CDR3 is made up of 11 amino acids. Germline-derived CDR1 and CDR2 are DFQATT and SNEGSKA (reference sequence). The CDR3 loop reads CSKGHGRDYTF. The CDR3 coding sequence is TGCAGCAAAGGCCATGGGAGAGACTACACCTTC.

The J gene is TRBJ1-1, the V gene TRBV7-6; 9 bases line up with TRBD1. Germline trimming cut 4 bases from V and 6 bases from J; bases unmatched to any gene: 9. Per the germline V gene, CDR1 is SGHVS and CDR2 is FNYEAQ. The CDR3 extends over 15 amino acids. CDR3 sequence: CASSYRPGQGSEAFF. The DNA for the CDR3 is TGTGCCAGCAGCTATCGACCGGGACAGGGATCTGAAGCTTTCTTT.

The chain joins TRBV19 to TRBJ2-2; 9 positions agree with TRBD1. CDR3 length: 14 amino acids. The germline gives CDR1 LNHDA, CDR2 SQIVND (reference sequence). V shed 5 bases and J 5 bases; nucleotides not matched to a gene: 3. The CDR3 region is CASSFGQGTGELFF. The CDR3 DNA reads TGTGCCAGTAGTTTCGGACAGGGGACCGGGGAGCTGTTTTTT.

The chain combines TRBV21-1 with TRBJ1-1; the table's TRBD1 call for D was not verified on the DNA. TRBV21-1 is given as a pseudogene. The CDR3 loop spans 16 amino acids. As DNA, the CDR3 is TGTGCCAGCAGCAAATGGGCAGGGGGAATGAACACTGAAGCTTTCTTT. Protein sequence: CASSKWAGGMNTEAFF.